This T cell receptor beta chain was documented in a study of blood T cell repertoires in COVID-19. Assay: immunoSEQ multiplex PCR; the TCRdb copy retains only in-frame clones and omits some. The sample yields around 300,000 clones, around 90% seen once. The Seattle site enrolled patients during active infection and followed them longitudinally. Germline lookup yields CDR1 SGDLS and CDR2 YYNGEE. The V end lost 4 bases, the J end lost 5 bases, and 13 bases lay between the germline ends. The CDR3 has 14 residues. This rearrangement joins TRBV9 to TRBJ1-5, with D unresolved. The sequenced sample consisted of peripheral blood. This receptor was identified in a woman aged 40 to 55 with COVID-19, enrolled during active disease. CDR3 sequence reads: CASSQTGMYQPQHF. CDR3 DNA: TGTGCCAGCAGCCAAACGGGGATGTATCAGCCCCAGCATTTT.